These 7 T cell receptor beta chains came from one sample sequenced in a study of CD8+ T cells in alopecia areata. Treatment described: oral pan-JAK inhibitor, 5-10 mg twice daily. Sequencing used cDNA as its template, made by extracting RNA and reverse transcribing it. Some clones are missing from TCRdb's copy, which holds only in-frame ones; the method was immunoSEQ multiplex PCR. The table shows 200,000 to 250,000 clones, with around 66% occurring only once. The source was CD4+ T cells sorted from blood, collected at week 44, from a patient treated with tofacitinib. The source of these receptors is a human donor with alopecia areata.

CDR3 coding DNA: TGTGCCACCAGCAGAGACCAAGGACAGTTTGAGCAGTACTTC. Translated: CATSRDQGQFEQYF. The rearrangement uses TRBV15 and TRBJ2-7, with D possibly matching TRBD1 (6 bases). The CDR3 has 14 residues. The germline CDR1 and CDR2 sequences are LNHNV and YYDKDF (reference sequence). The V end lost 0 bases, the J end lost 7 bases, and 13 bases lay between the germline ends.

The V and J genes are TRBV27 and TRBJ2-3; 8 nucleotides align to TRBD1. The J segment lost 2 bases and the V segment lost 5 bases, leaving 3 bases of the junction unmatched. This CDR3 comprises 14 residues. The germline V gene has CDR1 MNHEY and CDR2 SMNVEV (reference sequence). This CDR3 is CASSGQGPTDTQYF. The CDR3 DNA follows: TGTGCCAGCAGTGGACAGGGACCCACAGATACGCAGTATTTT.

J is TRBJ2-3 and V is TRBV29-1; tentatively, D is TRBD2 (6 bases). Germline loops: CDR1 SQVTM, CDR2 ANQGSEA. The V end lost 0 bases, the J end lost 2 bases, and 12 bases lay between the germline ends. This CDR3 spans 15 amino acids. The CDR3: CSVEDLGGDTDTQYF. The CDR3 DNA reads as TGCAGCGTTGAAGATCTTGGCGGGGACACAGATACGCAGTATTTT.

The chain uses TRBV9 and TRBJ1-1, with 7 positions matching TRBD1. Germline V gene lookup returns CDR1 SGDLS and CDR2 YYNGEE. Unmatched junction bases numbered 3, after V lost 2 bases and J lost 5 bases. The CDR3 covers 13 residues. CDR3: CASSVQGVTEAFF. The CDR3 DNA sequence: TGTGCCAGCAGCGTGCAGGGGGTTACTGAAGCTTTCTTT.

CDR3 nucleotide sequence: TGTGCCAGCAGCTCGTACGAGCAGTACTTC. Its translation is CASSSYEQYF. J is TRBJ2-7 and V is TRBV11-2; no clear D. The germline V and J ends were trimmed by 4 bases and 4 bases, with 2 bases remaining between them. Germline lookup yields CDR1 SGHAT and CDR2 FQNNGV. This CDR3 has 10 amino acids.

As DNA, the CDR3 is TGTGCCAGCAGTTTGGGTGGGGCGGGACGGACTTTCTTT. Protein: CASSLGGAGRTFF. V and J are TRBV28 and TRBJ1-1, with a tentative D call TRBD1 (5 bases). Per the germline V gene, CDR1 is MDHEN and CDR2 is SYDVKM. The CDR3 loop spans 13 amino acids. The V gene lost 3 bases and the J gene lost 12 bases, with 17 bases spanning the gap.

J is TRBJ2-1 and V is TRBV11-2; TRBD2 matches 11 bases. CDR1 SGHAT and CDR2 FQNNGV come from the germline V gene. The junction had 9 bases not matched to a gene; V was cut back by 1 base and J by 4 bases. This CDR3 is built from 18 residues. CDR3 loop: CASSLVGLAGGYYNEQFF. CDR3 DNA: TGTGCCAGCAGCTTAGTCGGGCTAGCGGGGGGATATTACAATGAGCAGTTCTTC.